This T cell receptor beta chain stems from a study of T cell repertoires in cytomegalovirus infection. This clonotype occurred a few times. The antigen is not known. TCRdb redid the calling of the reads with MiXCR, one entry per CDR3 protein. The sample includes around 500,000 distinct CDR3 sequences, about 42% of them seen just once. The CDR3 extends over 17 amino acids. Between the trimmed V and J ends, which lost 0 bases and 7 bases, there was a span of 19 bases. CDR1 is LGHNA, CDR2 YSLEER, per germline. The specimen comprised cultured PBMCs, sampled from culture after CMV antigen stimulation. The source is a human donor in good health (CMV status not recorded). Some clones in this sample may be carry-over from other donors' samples. The rearrangement uses TRBV4-3 and TRBJ2-1, with D uncertain. The CDR3 loop reads CASSQDQSAWTWNEQFF. The CDR3 DNA is TGCGCCAGCAGCCAAGATCAGTCAGCTTGGACCTGGAATGAGCAGTTCTTC.